This TCR beta chain comes out of a study of T cell responses to AZD1222 COVID-19 vaccine. Study-level findings and limits: A mostly white British donor set with more females was recruited, and clonal diversity was possibly underestimated. Spike-wide vaccine-associated CD4 TCRs dominated at 160-218 and 743-854.

CDR1 is SGHRS, CDR2 YFSETQ, per germline. This CDR3 has 14 amino acids. Trimming pared 4 bases from V and 6 bases from J, leaving 14 bases between. Points on this clone: Its antigen is unknown.

Assay: immunoSEQ multiplex PCR; the TCRdb copy retains only in-frame clones and omits some. The sample yields some 80,000 clones, roughly 90% seen once. This sequence was found in an adult in good health. The material was peripheral blood, obtained on day 0 of MenACWY control vaccination. This sequence joins TRBV5-1 and TRBJ1-3; perhaps TRBD1 as D (6 bases). In DNA form, the CDR3 reads TGCGCCAGCAGCAACACAGGGAATGCAAACACCATATATTTT. Amino acid sequence: CASSNTGNANTIYF.